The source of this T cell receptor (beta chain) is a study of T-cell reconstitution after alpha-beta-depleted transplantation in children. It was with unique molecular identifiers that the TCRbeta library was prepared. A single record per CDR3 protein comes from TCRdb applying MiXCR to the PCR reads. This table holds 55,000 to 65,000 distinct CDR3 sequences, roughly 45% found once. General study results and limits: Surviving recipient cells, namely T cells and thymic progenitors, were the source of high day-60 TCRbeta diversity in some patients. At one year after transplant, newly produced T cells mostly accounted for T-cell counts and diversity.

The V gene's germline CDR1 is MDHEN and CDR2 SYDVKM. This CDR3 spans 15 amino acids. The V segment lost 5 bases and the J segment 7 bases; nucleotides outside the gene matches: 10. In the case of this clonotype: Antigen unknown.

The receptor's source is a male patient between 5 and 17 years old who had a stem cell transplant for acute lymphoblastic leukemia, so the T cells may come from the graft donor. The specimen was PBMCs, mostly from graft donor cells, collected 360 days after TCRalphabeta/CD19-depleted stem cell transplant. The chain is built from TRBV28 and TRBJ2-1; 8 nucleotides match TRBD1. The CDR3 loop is CASSTGRTGMNEQFF. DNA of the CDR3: TGTGCCAGCAGTACCGGCCGGACAGGGATGAATGAGCAGTTCTTC. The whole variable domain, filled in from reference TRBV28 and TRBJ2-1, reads DVKVTQSSRYLVKRTGEKVFLECVQDMDHENMFWYRQDPGLGLRLIYFSYDVKMKEKGDIPEGYSVSREKKERFSLILESASTNQTSMYLCASSTGRTGMNEQFFGPGTRLTVL.